This T cell receptor (beta chain) is drawn from a study of beta chain features in type 1 diabetes. Study-wide results and caveats: Sampled from patients, naive, central memory and Treg TCRB repertoires appeared more similar than those sampled from healthy donors.

Of the isolated RNA, all was reverse transcribed, and so the sequenced material was expressed TCRB transcripts. Here immunoSEQ multiplex PCR was the method, and the copy in TCRdb shows in-frame clones only, minus some. The sample has about 250,000 clones; roughly 13% are singletons. Points on this clone: Its antigen is unknown.

Trimming at V came to 4 bases and at J to 3 bases, leaving 8 bases not matched to a gene. This CDR3 is built from 15 residues. Germline CDR1 and CDR2: SGHNT and YYREEE (reference sequence). The TCR was taken from a woman between 35 and 50 years old in good health. The chain employs TRBV5-4 and TRBJ2-3; TRBD1 matches at 7 bases. The sequencing sample was made of naive CD4+ T cells from blood. This chain's CDR3 is CASSRGQPRTDTQYF. The CDR3 region has the DNA TGTGCCAGCAGCCGGGGACAGCCGAGGACAGATACGCAGTATTTT.